This TCR beta chain was recorded in a study of T cell responses to AZD1222 COVID-19 vaccine. Study background: Pooled samples include second doses given at about 4 or 12 weeks.

The germline V gene encodes CDR1 SGDLS and CDR2 YYNGEE. The CDR3 is 16 residues long. The germline V and J ends were trimmed by 1 base and 5 bases, with 16 bases remaining between them. Study-wide results and caveats: The study found Spike-specific TCR breadth and depth rose after two AZD1222 doses.

Produced via immunoSEQ multiplex PCR; TCRdb's table is partial and in-frame only. The data show 95,000 to 150,000 clones, 80% to 90% seen once. With respect to this clone: Antigen unknown.

The TCR was taken from an adult in good health. This chain joins TRBV9 and TRBJ2-1, with D perhaps matching TRBD2 (6 bases). The material was peripheral blood, obtained on day 0 of AZD1222 vaccination. Here the CDR3 reads CASSVLIGGLDNEQFF. As DNA, the CDR3 is TGTGCCAGCAGCGTATTAATTGGGGGACTGGACAATGAGCAGTTCTTC.